This is a list of T cell receptor beta chains from one sample in a study of Tregs in tolerant kidney transplant recipients. Sequencing used immunoSEQ multiplex PCR; TCRdb keeps in-frame clones, though not all of them. The sample carries around 78,000 clones, around 93% recorded once. Sequences were derived from Tregs from blood, sampled before the transplant. The receptor set was obtained from a human donor who received a combined kidney and bone marrow transplant. CDR3s include the opening cysteine and the closing phenylalanine or tryptophan. Each record gives: clone size, D gene, J gene, V gene, CDR3 DNA, CDR3 protein. The D gene is left open where the match is weak. Not all rows give a size; the values are once, few, many and, for expanded clones, a class.

>-|TRBD1|TRBJ1-2|TRBV18
TGTGCCAGCTCACCGTGGAGCGGACAGGTTCTAAACTATGGCTACACCTTC
CASSPWSGQVLNYGYTF
>-|-|TRBJ2-1|TRBV19
TGTGCCAGTAGTACCAACTTCGGGAAAGAAGGGTTCAATGAGCAGTTCTTC
CASSTNFGKEGFNEQFF
>-|-|TRBJ2-3|TRBV5-1
TGCGCCAGCAGCTTCGGGGTCGGCACAGATACGCAGTATTTT
CASSFGVGTDTQYF
>-|TRBD2|TRBJ2-1|TRBV10-2
TGCGCCAGCAGTGAGAGACTAGCGGGAGGGACGGGTGAGCAGTTCTTC
CASSERLAGGTGEQFF
>-|-|TRBJ1-2|TRBV28
TGTGCCAGCAGCGCAGCTAACTATGGCTACACCTTC
CASSAANYGYTF
>-|-|TRBJ1-5|TRBV6-5
TGTGCCAGCAGTTCCCATGGAGGGGGACACAATCAGCCCCAGCATTTT
CASSSHGGGHNQPQHF
>-|-|TRBJ2-2|TRBV7-2
TGTGCCAGCAGCTCAGGGGTGCCAGGGGAGCTGTTTTTT
CASSSGVPGELFF
>-|TRBD2|TRBJ2-1|TRBV15
TGTGCCACCAGCACCGTTCGGAGGAGCGGGAGTAGAGATGAGCAGTTCTTC
CATSTVRRSGSRDEQFF
>-|TRBD1|TRBJ1-1|TRBV4-1
TGCGCCAGCAGCCAAGAAGAGGCAGGGGGCTCCGGCACTGAAGCTTTCTTT
CASSQEEAGGSGTEAFF
>once|TRBD2|TRBJ2-3|TRBV7-9
TGTGCCAGCAGCTTAGCGACTAGCGGGAGTCGCACAGATACGCAGTATTTT
CASSLATSGSRTDTQYF
>-|-|TRBJ2-5|TRBV27
TGTGCCAGCAAGGCTTCGGCGGCACAAGAGACCCAGTACTTC
CASKASAAQETQYF
>-|-|TRBJ2-6|TRBV29-1
TGCAGCGTTGAAGACAGGGTCCCCTCTGGGGCCAACGTCCTGACTTTC
CSVEDRVPSGANVLTF
>-|-|TRBJ1-5|TRBV7-2
TGTGCCAGCAGCTACAGGGTTAGCAATCAGCCCCAGCATTTT
CASSYRVSNQPQHF
>-|-|TRBJ2-5|TRBV7-2
TGTGCCAGCAGCTTAGCGTCGATTCAAGAGACCCAGTACTTC
CASSLASIQETQYF
>-|-|TRBJ1-2|TRBV11-2
TGTGCCAGCAGCTTAATTCCGTTTGAGGGCTACACCTTC
CASSLIPFEGYTF
>few|-|TRBJ2-2|TRBV30
TGTGCCTGGAGTGTACAGGGGTTGGGAGGGGACGGGGAGCTGTTTTTT
CAWSVQGLGGDGELFF
>-|-|TRBJ1-6|TRBV19
TGTGCCAGTAGTATTATCGGACCAAATTCACCCCTCCACTTT
CASSIIGPNSPLHF
>-|-|TRBJ1-1|TRBV5-4
TGTGCCAGCAGCCAAGTGGGGGCCCGATCGGAGGCTTTCTTT
CASSQVGARSEAFF
>-|-|TRBJ2-3|TRBV19
TGTGCCAGCACAATAGGGGCCGGAGGAGATACGCAGTATTTT
CASTIGAGGDTQYF
>once|TRBD2|TRBJ2-1|TRBV5-1
TGCGCCAGCAGCTTGGATGGACTAGAGACCAATGAGCAGTTCTTC
CASSLDGLETNEQFF
>-|-|TRBJ2-4|TRBV11-2
TGTGCCAGCAGCTCCAGCCCGACAGGTTCGGCGGACATTCAGTACTTC
CASSSSPTGSADIQYF
>-|-|TRBJ2-4|TRBV28
TGTGCCAGCAGTCCATTAACAGGACCGCTAGCCAAAAACATTCAGTACTTC
CASSPLTGPLAKNIQYF
>-|-|TRBJ1-2|TRBV7-2
TGTGCCAGCAGCTTAAATTGGGGCAGCATTGGGGGCTACACCTTC
CASSLNWGSIGGYTF
>-|-|TRBJ2-1|TRBV19
TGTGCCAGTAGTATCACCCTAACTCCCTCCAATGAGCAGTTCTTC
CASSITLTPSNEQFF
>-|-|TRBJ2-3|TRBV5-4
TGTGCCAGCAGCTTGGCCGGGGCGGGAAGCACAGATACGCAGTATTTT
CASSLAGAGSTDTQYF
>-|-|TRBJ2-2|TRBV5-6
TGTGCCAGCAGCTGGGTCGATCGGGGTGGGGAGCTGTTTTTT
CASSWVDRGGELFF
>-|-|TRBJ1-2|TRBV29-1
TGCAGCGTTGATTTAGGGACTAACTATGGCTACACCTTC
CSVDLGTNYGYTF
>-|-|TRBJ1-2|TRBV21-1
TGTGCCAGCAGCAAAGCGGGTCAAGCCAGGGGTGGCTACACCTTC
CASSKAGQARGGYTF
>-|TRBD2|TRBJ2-1|TRBV7-3
TGTGCCAGCAGCTTAAACCCCCCTAGCGGGACATACAATGAGCAGTTCTTC
CASSLNPPSGTYNEQFF
>-|-|TRBJ2-7|TRBV6-5
TGTGCCAGCAGAAACCATTACGAGCAGTACTTC
CASRNHYEQYF
>-|-|TRBJ1-1|TRBV19
TGTGCCAGTAGTATACCCCCAGGGAACACTGAAGCTTTCTTT
CASSIPPGNTEAFF
>-|-|TRBJ2-5|TRBV6-6
TGTGCCAGCAGCCTCGGACATCTGCAAGAGACCCAGTACTTC
CASSLGHLQETQYF
>-|-|TRBJ1-4|TRBV6-6
TGTGCCAGCAGTTACTCGGGAGAGAGACTGTTTTTT
CASSYSGERLFF
>-|-|TRBJ2-7|TRBV5-1
TGCGCCAGCAGCCTTAACTCCGGGAATTCCTACGAGCAGTACTTC
CASSLNSGNSYEQYF
>once|TRBD2|TRBJ2-4|TRBV28
TGTGCCAGCAGTCAACTAGCGGGAGGGAAGATTCAGTACTTC
CASSQLAGGKIQYF
>-|TRBD2|TRBJ2-7|TRBV18
TGTGCCAGCTCACCACTGGATAGCGGGAGTGCTGAGCAGTACTTC
CASSPLDSGSAEQYF
>-|TRBD2|TRBJ2-7|TRBV30
TGTGCCTGGAGTGTACGGGGGACTAGCGGGAGTTACGAGCAGTACTTC
CAWSVRGTSGSYEQYF
>once|TRBD1|TRBJ2-7|TRBV5-1
TGCGCCAGCAGAACAGGGGCTACAGCTTACGAGCAGTACTTC
CASRTGATAYEQYF
>-|-|TRBJ1-4|TRBV5-5
TGTGCCAGCACCTTTGCGATTGCTAATGAAAAACTGTTTTTT
CASTFAIANEKLFF
>-|TRBD1|TRBJ1-2|TRBV5-1
TGCGCCAGCAGCCTCGGGACAGGGGGCTATGGCTACACCTTC
CASSLGTGGYGYTF
>-|TRBD1|TRBJ1-1|TRBV6-1
TGTGCCAGCAGTTTCCGGACAGGGAGGGGTGAAGCTTTCTTT
CASSFRTGRGEAFF
>-|-|TRBJ1-1|TRBV19
TGTGCCAGTAGCCCAGAGGGTTTTCGGAACACTGAAGCTTTCTTT
CASSPEGFRNTEAFF
>once|-|TRBJ2-7|TRBV7-9
TGTGCCAGCCGGACAGATAGCTACGAGCAGTACTTC
CASRTDSYEQYF
>-|TRBD1|TRBJ2-2|TRBV27
TGTGCCAGCAGTTTTTCTTACGGGACAGGGAGCCCCGGGGAGCTGTTTTTT
CASSFSYGTGSPGELFF
>-|TRBD2|TRBJ2-3|TRBV5-5
TGTGCCAGCAGCTTACTAGCGTTAGATACGCAGTATTTT
CASSLLALDTQYF
>-|TRBD2|TRBJ2-7|TRBV7-2
TGTGCCAGCAGCCAACGGACTAGCGGTTACTACGAGCAGTACTTC
CASSQRTSGYYEQYF
>-|TRBD2|TRBJ2-1|TRBV7-7
TGTGCCAGCAGCTTAGGTCTGGCGGGAGGCAACAATGAGCAGTTCTTC
CASSLGLAGGNNEQFF
>-|TRBD1|TRBJ2-5|TRBV18
TGTGCCAGCTCCCTGATGGACAGGCAAGAGACCCAGTACTTC
CASSLMDRQETQYF
>-|-|TRBJ2-7|TRBV7-6
TGTGCCAGCAGCTACTGGACGGGGAACTACGAGCAGTACTTC
CASSYWTGNYEQYF
>-|TRBD1|TRBJ1-2|TRBV11-2
TGTGCCAGCAGCTTAGCAGGACAGGCCCGTATCTATGGCTACACCTTC
CASSLAGQARIYGYTF
>-|-|TRBJ2-3|TRBV7-9
TGTGCCAGCAGCTTAGACCGCGGGTCCGGCGCAGATACGCAGTATTTT
CASSLDRGSGADTQYF
>-|TRBD1|TRBJ2-2|TRBV6-5
TGTGCCAGCAGTTACTCGACCAGCAGGGGGACCGGGGAGCTGTTTTTT
CASSYSTSRGTGELFF
>-|TRBD1|TRBJ1-2|TRBV7-2
TGTGCCAGCAGCTCAAGGGGGACAGGTTACCGTCTGGGCTACACCTTC
CASSSRGTGYRLGYTF
>-|-|TRBJ2-2|TRBV9
TGTGCCAGCAGCCACTCTAACTATAGAGATACGAACACCGGGGAGCTGTTTTTT
CASSHSNYRDTNTGELFF
>-|TRBD1|TRBJ2-7|TRBV6-1
TGTGCCAGCAGTGAAGGGACAGGGGGTTACGAGCAGTACTTC
CASSEGTGGYEQYF
>-|-|TRBJ1-3|TRBV11-2
TGTGCCAGCAGCTTGTTCGCCACACTCGGTGTTTTGTCGGACACCATATATTTT
CASSLFATLGVLSDTIYF